These 17 T cell receptor beta chains originate from one sample sequenced in a study of regulatory T cells in long-lasting Graves disease. Time point described: persistent/refractory GD, antithyroid drugs over 5 years with positive TRAb. After RNA was extracted from PBMCs, the TCR library was made from it. To make TCR beta libraries, researchers used iRepertoire HTBI primers and Arm-PCR of CDR3 regions. Each CDR3 protein is one row after TCRdb ran MiXCR on the multiplex PCR reads. The sample records around 460,000 distinct CDR3 sequences, roughly 21% being singletons. This sample comprised peripheral blood mononuclear cells (PBMCs), obtained when the disease was refractory, from a patient treated with antithyroid drugs. These receptors were taken from a female donor with Graves disease.

This clonotype showed up just a few times. The chain carries TRBV6-5 and TRBJ2-7, with unresolved D. Deletions cut 0 bases from V and 7 bases from J, with 10 bases between. Per germline, CDR1 MNHEY and CDR2 SVGAGI. The CDR3 has 13 residues. CDR3 sequence reads: CASSYSLAGEQYF. In DNA, the CDR3 is TGTGCCAGCAGTTACTCCTTAGCCGGTGAGCAGTACTTC.

This clonotype turned up a few times. The genes are TRBV19 and TRBJ2-2; D unclear. Trimming removed 5 bases from V and 4 bases from J, with 8 bases in between. The germline V gene encodes CDR1 LNHDA and CDR2 SQIVND (reference sequence). CDR3 length: 13 amino acids. The CDR3 sequence: CASSEHLTGELFF. In DNA form, the CDR3 reads TGTGCCAGTAGTGAACACCTCACCGGGGAGCTGTTTTTT.

This clonotype was picked up a small number of times. This rearrangement joins TRBV19 to TRBJ2-2, with D unresolved. Trimming cost V 5 bases and J 1 base, with 11 bases left between them. CDR1 LNHDA and CDR2 SQIVND come from the germline V gene (reference sequence). The CDR3 runs to 15 residues. The CDR3 sequence: CASSLRTLNTGELFF. The DNA for the CDR3 is TGTGCCAGTAGTCTTCGGACCTTGAACACCGGGGAGCTGTTTTTT.

J is TRBJ2-7 and V is TRBV20-1; D gene uncertain. This CDR3 contains 15 residues. The germline V gene encodes CDR1 DFQATT and CDR2 SNEGSKA (reference sequence). Trimming stripped 6 bases from V and 3 bases from J, with 21 bases between. The CDR3 DNA reads TGCAGTGCCCTCGGTAGAGGTCATTTGATCTACGAGCAGTACTTC. This sequence encodes CSALGRGHLIYEQYF.

In its sample, this clonotype was seen many times. CDR3 DNA: TGTGCCAGCAGCTTGACGGCGAACACTGAAGCTTTCTTT. It specifies CASSLTANTEAFF. The chain employs TRBV7-9 and TRBJ1-1; D is unclear. CDR1 and CDR2 (germline): SEHNR, FQNEAQ (reference sequence). The V end lost 3 bases, the J end lost 1 base, and 6 bases lay between the germline ends. The CDR3 totals 13 residues. The entire variable domain, with the rest obtained from reference TRBV7-9 and TRBJ1-1, is as follows: DTGVSQNPRHKITKRGQNVTFRCDPISEHNRLYWYRQTLGQGPEFLTYFQNEAQLEKSRLLSDRFSAERPKGSFSTLEIQRTEQGDSAMYLCASSLTANTEAFFGQGTRLTVV.

The sample holds a few counts of this clonotype. The CDR3 nucleotides are TGTGCCAGCAGCTTGGCCGTAGGTCAGCCCCAGCATTTT. Translated, it gives CASSLAVGQPQHF. The chain couples TRBV7-9 to TRBJ1-5; no reliable D call. V was shortened by 3 bases and J by 6 bases, with 9 bases between the two germline ends. The CDR3 loop spans 13 amino acids. Germline loops: CDR1 SEHNR, CDR2 FQNEAQ (reference sequence). Full variable domain (outside the CDR3, taken from reference TRBV7-9 and TRBJ1-5): DTGVSQNPRHKITKRGQNVTFRCDPISEHNRLYWYRQTLGQGPEFLTYFQNEAQLEKSRLLSDRFSAERPKGSFSTLEIQRTEQGDSAMYLCASSLAVGQPQHFGDGTRLSIL.

The V call is TRBV11-3, the J call TRBJ2-1, with D perhaps being TRBD1 or TRBD2 (5 bases each). Germline lookup yields CDR1 SGHNT and CDR2 YENEEA. Trimming removed 1 base from V and 2 bases from J, with 15 bases in between. There are 17 residues in the CDR3. For the CDR3, the DNA is TGTGCCAGCAGCTTAGCGGTCGGGCAGGGAGCCTACAATGAGCAGTTCTTC. Translation: CASSLAVGQGAYNEQFF. Drawing the rest from reference TRBV11-3 and TRBJ2-1, the complete variable domain is EAGVVQSPRYKIIEKKQPVAFWCNPISGHNTLYWYLQNLGQGPELLIRYENEEAVDDSQLPKDRFSAERLKGVDSTLKIQPAELGDSAVYLCASSLAVGQGAYNEQFFGPGTRLTVL.

In its sample, this clonotype was seen a few times. The rearrangement links TRBV9 to TRBJ1-3; D unresolved. The CDR3 consists of 16 residues. Germline V CDR1 and CDR2: SGDLS, YYNGEE. The V and J ends lost 3 bases and 1 base respectively, with 14 bases between them. The chain's CDR3 is CASSDLIGSSGNTIYF. The CDR3 DNA is TGTGCCAGCAGCGACCTGATTGGCAGTTCTGGAAACACCATATATTTT.

This clonotype was found a few times. This sequence joins TRBV20-1 and TRBJ2-7, with D perhaps matching TRBD1 (6 bases). The length of the CDR3 is 14 residues. CDR1 is DFQATT and CDR2 is SNEGSKA in the germline V gene (reference sequence). The V end was cut by 2 bases, the J end by 0 bases, with 11 bases between. The DNA of the CDR3 is TGCAGTGCTAGATACACAGGGATCTCCTACGAGCAGTACTTC. Amino acid sequence: CSARYTGISYEQYF.

The table lists this clonotype with a few counts. V usage is TRBV7-3 and J usage is TRBJ1-2; the D is unclear. CDR3 length: 13 residues. Germline-derived CDR1 and CDR2 are SGHTA and FQGTGA. Trimming cost V 0 bases and J 8 bases, with 10 bases left between them. The CDR3 nucleotides read TGTGCCAGCAGCTTAACGGGTACGAAAGGCTACACCTTC. This gives the protein CASSLTGTKGYTF.

The sample holds a few counts of this clonotype. The gene calls are TRBV12-3 or TRBV12-4 and TRBJ2-7; perhaps TRBD2 as D (5 bases). Trimming took 5 bases from V and 5 from J, leaving 13 bases between them. The CDR3 loop spans 13 amino acids. Written as DNA, the CDR3 is TGTGCCAGCAGTCATAGCGTTGGGAACGAGCAGTACTTC. Translated, it gives CASSHSVGNEQYF.

The table lists this clonotype with a few counts. The chain links TRBV6-1 to TRBJ2-1; a possible D gene is TRBD1 (5 bases). The CDR3 sequence is 15 residues long. Germline loops: CDR1 MNHNS, CDR2 SASEGT. Between the trimmed V and J ends, which lost 5 bases and 3 bases, there was a span of 14 bases. The CDR3 sequence: CASSLSDSLYNEQFF. CDR3 in DNA: TGTGCCAGCAGTCTCTCTGACAGTCTCTACAATGAGCAGTTCTTC.

Ten or more counts support this clonotype. V usage is TRBV7-8 and J usage is TRBJ1-1; 7 bases match TRBD1. J was trimmed by 0 bases and V by 5 bases; bases with no gene match: 9. This CDR3 has 16 amino acids. Germline values: CDR1 SGHVS, CDR2 FQNEAQ. In nucleotides, the CDR3 is TGTGCCAGCAGCCAAAGGGACAGCTCCATGAACACTGAAGCTTTCTTT. It encodes CASSQRDSSMNTEAFF. Based on the CDR3 plus reference TRBV7-8 and TRBJ1-1, the full variable domain is GAGVSQSPRYKVAKRGQDVALRCDPISGHVSLFWYQQALGQGPEFLTYFQNEAQLDKSGLPSDRFFAERPEGSVSTLKIQRTQQEDSAVYLCASSQRDSSMNTEAFFGQGTRLTVV.

V is TRBV7-9 and J is TRBJ1-4, with D possibly matching TRBD1 (5 bases). The CDR3 is 15 amino acids. The germline gives CDR1 SEHNR, CDR2 FQNEAQ (reference sequence). Trimming left V 4 bases short and J 0 bases short, with 9 bases between. CDR3 residues: CASSSLQATNEKLFF. The CDR3 nucleotides read TGTGCCAGCAGCTCCTTACAGGCAACTAATGAAAAACTGTTTTTT.

This clonotype has only a few counts. This chain connects TRBV29-1 to TRBJ1-2, with D perhaps TRBD1 (5 bases). The CDR3 totals 11 residues. Between the trimmed V and J ends, which lost 3 bases and 4 bases, there was a span of 6 bases. Germline-derived CDR1 and CDR2 are SQVTM and ANQGSEA. For the CDR3, the DNA is TGCAGCGTTGAGGACACCTATGGCTACACCTTC. It is translated as CSVEDTYGYTF.

In this sample, this clonotype turned up many times. The chain has TRBV2 and TRBJ1-2, with D unresolved. Germline V gene lookup returns CDR1 SNHLY and CDR2 FYNNEI. There are 12 residues in the CDR3. V lost 2 bases to trimming and J lost 2 bases, with 3 bases between them. The CDR3 is CASSEQNYGYTF. CDR3 nucleotide sequence: TGTGCCAGCAGTGAACAGAACTATGGCTACACCTTC.

As to this clonotype: A much larger clone sits a single nucleotide away, making a read error possible. The V gene is TRBV27, the J gene TRBJ2-7; D might be TRBD1 (6 bases). This CDR3 has 16 residues. Trimming stripped 5 bases from V and 5 bases from J, with 22 bases between. Looked up from germline, CDR1 is MNHEY and CDR2 is SMNVEV (reference sequence). The CDR3 is CASSPTPGTRADEQYF. DNA for the CDR3: TGTGCCAGCAGTCCAACCCCCGGGACAAGGGCAGACGAGCAGTACTTC.